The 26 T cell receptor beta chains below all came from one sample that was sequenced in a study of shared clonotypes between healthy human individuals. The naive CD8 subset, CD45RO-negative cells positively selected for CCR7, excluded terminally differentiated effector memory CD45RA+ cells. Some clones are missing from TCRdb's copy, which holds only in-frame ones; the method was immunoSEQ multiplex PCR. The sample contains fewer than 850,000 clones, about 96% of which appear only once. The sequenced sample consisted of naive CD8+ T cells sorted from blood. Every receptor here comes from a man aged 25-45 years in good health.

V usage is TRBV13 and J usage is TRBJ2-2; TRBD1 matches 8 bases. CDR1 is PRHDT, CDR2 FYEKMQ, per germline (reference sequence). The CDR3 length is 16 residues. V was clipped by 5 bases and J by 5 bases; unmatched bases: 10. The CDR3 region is CASSAEDRERTGELFF. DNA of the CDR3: TGTGCCAGCAGCGCAGAGGACAGGGAGCGAACCGGGGAGCTGTTTTTT.

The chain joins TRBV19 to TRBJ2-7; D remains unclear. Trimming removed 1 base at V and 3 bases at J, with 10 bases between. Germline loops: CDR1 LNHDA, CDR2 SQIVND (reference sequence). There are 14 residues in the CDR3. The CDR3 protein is CASSIVEGVYEQYF. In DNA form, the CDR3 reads TGTGCCAGTAGTATAGTAGAAGGTGTCTACGAGCAGTACTTC.

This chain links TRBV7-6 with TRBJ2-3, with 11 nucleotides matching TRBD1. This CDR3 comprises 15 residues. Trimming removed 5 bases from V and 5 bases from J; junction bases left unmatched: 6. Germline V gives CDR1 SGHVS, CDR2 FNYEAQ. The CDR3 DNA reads TGTGCCAGCAGCGCCGGGACAGGGGGAATAGATACGCAGTATTTT. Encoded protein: CASSAGTGGIDTQYF.

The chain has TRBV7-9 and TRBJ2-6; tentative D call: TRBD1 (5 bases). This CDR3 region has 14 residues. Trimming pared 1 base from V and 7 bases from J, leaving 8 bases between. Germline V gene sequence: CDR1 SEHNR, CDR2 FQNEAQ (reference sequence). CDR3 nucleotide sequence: TGTGCCAGCAGCTTAGTGGACACAGCCAACGTCCTGACTTTC. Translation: CASSLVDTANVLTF. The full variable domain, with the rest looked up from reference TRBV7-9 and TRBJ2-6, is DTGVSQNPRHKITKRGQNVTFRCDPISEHNRLYWYRQTLGQGPEFLTYFQNEAQLEKSRLLSDRFSAERPKGSFSTLEIQRTEQGDSAMYLCASSLVDTANVLTFGAGSRLTVL.

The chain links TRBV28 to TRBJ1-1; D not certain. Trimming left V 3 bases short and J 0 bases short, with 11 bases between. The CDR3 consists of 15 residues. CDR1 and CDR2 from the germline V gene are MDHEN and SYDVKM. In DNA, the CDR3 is TGTGCCAGCAGTTTTTTATATCCGATGAACACTGAAGCTTTCTTT. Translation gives CASSFLYPMNTEAFF.

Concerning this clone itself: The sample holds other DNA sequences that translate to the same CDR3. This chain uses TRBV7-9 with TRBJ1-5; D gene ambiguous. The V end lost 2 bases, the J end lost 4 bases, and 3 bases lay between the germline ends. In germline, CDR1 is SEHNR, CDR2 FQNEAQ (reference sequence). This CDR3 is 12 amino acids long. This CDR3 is CASSLTNQPQHF. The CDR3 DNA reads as TGTGCCAGCAGCTTAACTAATCAGCCCCAGCATTTT.

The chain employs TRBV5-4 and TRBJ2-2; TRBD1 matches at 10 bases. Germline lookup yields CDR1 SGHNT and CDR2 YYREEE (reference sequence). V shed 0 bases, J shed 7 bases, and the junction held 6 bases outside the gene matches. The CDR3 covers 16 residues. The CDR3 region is CASSLGTGGSGGELFF. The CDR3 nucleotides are TGTGCCAGCAGCTTGGGGACAGGGGGTTCGGGCGGGGAGCTGTTTTTT.

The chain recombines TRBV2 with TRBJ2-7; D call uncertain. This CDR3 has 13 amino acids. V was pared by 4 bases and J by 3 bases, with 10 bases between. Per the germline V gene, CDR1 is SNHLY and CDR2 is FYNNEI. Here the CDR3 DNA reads TGTGCCAGCAGTGCGGTAGAAGTCTACGAGCAGTACTTC. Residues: CASSAVEVYEQYF.

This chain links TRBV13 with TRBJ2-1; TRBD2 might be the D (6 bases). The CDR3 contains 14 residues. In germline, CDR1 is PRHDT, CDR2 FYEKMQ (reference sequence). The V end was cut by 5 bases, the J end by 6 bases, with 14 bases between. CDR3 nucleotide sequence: TGTGCCAGCAGCCCTAGCGAGTGGGGCAATGAGCAGTTCTTC. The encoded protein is CASSPSEWGNEQFF.

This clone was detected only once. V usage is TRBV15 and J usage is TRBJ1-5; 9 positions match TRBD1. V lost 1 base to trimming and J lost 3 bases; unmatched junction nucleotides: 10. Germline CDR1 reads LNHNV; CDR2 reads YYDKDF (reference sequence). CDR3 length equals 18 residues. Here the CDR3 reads CATSRVPWTGDHNQPQHF. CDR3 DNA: TGTGCCACCAGCAGAGTCCCCTGGACAGGGGATCACAATCAGCCCCAGCATTTT.

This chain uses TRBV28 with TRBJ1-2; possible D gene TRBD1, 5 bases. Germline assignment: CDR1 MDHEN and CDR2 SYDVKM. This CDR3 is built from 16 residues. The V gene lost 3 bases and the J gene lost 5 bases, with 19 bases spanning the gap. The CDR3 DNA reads TGTGCCAGCAGTTTGGGGTTCAGGGCAAGGGATTATGGCTACACCTTC. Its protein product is CASSLGFRARDYGYTF.

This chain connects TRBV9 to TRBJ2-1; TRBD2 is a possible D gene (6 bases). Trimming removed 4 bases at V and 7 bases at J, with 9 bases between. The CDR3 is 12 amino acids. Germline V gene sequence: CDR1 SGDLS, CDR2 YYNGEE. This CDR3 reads CASSYGRNEQFF. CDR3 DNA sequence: TGTGCCAGCAGCTACGGGAGAAATGAGCAGTTCTTC.

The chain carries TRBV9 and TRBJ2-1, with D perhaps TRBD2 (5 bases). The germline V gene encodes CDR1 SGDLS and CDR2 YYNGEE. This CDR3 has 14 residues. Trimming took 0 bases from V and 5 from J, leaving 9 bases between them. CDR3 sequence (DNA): TGTGCCAGCAGCGTAGCGGGATCTGACAATGAGCAGTTCTTC. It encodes CASSVAGSDNEQFF.

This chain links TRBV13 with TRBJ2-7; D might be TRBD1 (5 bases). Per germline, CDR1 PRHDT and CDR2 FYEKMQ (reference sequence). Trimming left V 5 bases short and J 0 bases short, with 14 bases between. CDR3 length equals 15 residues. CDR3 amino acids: CASSPQQDGSYEQYF. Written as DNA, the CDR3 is TGTGCCAGCAGCCCGCAACAGGACGGCTCCTACGAGCAGTACTTC.

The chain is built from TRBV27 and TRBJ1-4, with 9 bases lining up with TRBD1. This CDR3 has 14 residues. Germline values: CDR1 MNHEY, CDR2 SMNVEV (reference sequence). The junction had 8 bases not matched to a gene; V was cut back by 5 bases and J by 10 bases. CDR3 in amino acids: CASSTWTGAGKLFF. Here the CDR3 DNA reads TGTGCCAGCAGTACATGGACAGGGGCGGGAAAACTGTTTTTT.

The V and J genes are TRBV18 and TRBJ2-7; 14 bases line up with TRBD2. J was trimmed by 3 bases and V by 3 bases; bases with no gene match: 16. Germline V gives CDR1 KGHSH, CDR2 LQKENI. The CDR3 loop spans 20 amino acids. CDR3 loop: CASSPGQETSGRAFGYEQYF. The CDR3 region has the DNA TGTGCCAGCTCACCCGGACAGGAGACTAGCGGGAGGGCTTTTGGCTACGAGCAGTACTTC.

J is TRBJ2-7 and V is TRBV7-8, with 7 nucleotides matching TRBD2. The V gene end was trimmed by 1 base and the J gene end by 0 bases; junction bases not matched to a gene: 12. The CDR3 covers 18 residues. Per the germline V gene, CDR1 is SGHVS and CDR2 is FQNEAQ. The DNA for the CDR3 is TGTGCCAGCAGCTTAGACAACCAACTAGCGACAAACTCCTACGAGCAGTACTTC. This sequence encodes CASSLDNQLATNSYEQYF.

This CDR3 reads CASSPGQGQNEAFF. DNA for the CDR3: TGTGCCAGCAGCCCTGGACAGGGGCAGAATGAAGCTTTCTTT. V is TRBV14 and J is TRBJ1-1; 9 bases map to TRBD1. The germline V gene encodes CDR1 SGHDN and CDR2 FVKESK. After removal of 4 bases from V and 7 bases from J, the junction contained 7 bases not matched to a gene. The CDR3 sequence is 14 residues long.

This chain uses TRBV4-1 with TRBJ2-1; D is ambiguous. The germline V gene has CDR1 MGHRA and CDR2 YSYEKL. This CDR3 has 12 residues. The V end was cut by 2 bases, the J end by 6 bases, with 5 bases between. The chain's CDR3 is CASSQTLNEQFF. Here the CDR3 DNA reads TGCGCCAGCAGCCAAACCCTCAATGAGCAGTTCTTC.

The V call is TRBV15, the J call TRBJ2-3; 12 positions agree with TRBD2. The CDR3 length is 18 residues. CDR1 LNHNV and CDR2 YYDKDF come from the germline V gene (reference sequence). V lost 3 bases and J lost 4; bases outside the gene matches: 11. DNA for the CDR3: TGTGCCACCAGCAGGCTAGCGGGAGGGCCTTCCGAGGCAGATACGCAGTATTTT. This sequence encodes CATSRLAGGPSEADTQYF.

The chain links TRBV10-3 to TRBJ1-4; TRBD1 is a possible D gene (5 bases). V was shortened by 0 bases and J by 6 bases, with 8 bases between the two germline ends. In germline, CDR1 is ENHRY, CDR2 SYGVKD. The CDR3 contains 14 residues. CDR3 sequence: CAISESLGDEKLFF. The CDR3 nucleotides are TGTGCCATCAGTGAGTCGTTGGGGGATGAAAAACTGTTTTTT.

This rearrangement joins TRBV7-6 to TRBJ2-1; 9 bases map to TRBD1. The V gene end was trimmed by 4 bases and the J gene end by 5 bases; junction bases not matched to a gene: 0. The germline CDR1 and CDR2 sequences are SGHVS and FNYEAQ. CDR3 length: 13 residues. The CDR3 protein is CASSWTGDNEQFF. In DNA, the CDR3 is TGTGCCAGCAGCTGGACAGGGGACAATGAGCAGTTCTTC.

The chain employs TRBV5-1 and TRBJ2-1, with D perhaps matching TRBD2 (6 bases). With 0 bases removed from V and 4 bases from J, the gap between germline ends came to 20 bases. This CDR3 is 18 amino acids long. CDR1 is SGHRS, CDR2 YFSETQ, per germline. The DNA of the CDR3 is TGCGCCAGCAGCTTGGATGCGTTAGCGGAGGGGCTATACAATGAGCAGTTCTTC. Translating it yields CASSLDALAEGLYNEQFF.

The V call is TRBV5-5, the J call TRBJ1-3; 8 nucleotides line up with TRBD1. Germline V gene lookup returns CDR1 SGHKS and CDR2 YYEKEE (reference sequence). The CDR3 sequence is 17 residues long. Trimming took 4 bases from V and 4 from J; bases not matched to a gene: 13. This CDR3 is CASSQDRGAGPGNTIYF. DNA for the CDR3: TGTGCCAGCAGCCAAGACAGGGGCGCTGGGCCCGGAAACACCATATATTTT.

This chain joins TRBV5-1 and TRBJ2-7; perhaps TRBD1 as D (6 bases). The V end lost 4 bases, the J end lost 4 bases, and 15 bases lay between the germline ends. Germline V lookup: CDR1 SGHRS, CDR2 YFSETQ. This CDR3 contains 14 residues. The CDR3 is CASSPTGTTYEQYF. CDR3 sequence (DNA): TGCGCCAGCAGCCCCACCGGGACAACGTACGAGCAGTACTTC.

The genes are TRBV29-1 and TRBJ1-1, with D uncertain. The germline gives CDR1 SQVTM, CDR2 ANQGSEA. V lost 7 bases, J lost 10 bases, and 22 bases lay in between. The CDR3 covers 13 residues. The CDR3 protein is CSDTPRDHRAAFF. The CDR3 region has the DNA TGCAGCGATACCCCCCGGGATCATAGGGCAGCTTTCTTT.